The rows below give T cell receptor beta chains drawn from one sample of a study of early T cells in non-severe SARS-CoV-2 infection. TCRdb redid the calling of the 5' RACE reads with MiXCR, one entry per CDR3 protein. This sample has roughly 100,000 distinct CDR3 sequences; roughly 14% occur once, and the top ten carry about 6.2%. The sample was whole blood. Receptors were obtained from an adult who was a healthcare worker with PCR-confirmed SARS-CoV-2 infection or an uninfected control (not recorded which). Both conserved end residues are part of each CDR3. The D gene is left open where the match is weak. Part of the rows lack a size; the others show once, few, many or a class for expanded clones.

D	V	J	size	CDR3	DNA
-	TRBV9	TRBJ2-5	-	CASSVDTGRETQYF	TGTGCCAGCAGCGTAGACACGGGGAGGGAGACCCAGTACTTC
-	TRBV12-3/TRBV12-4	TRBJ2-7	many	CASTEEFNYEQYF	TGTGCCAGCACGGAGGAGTTTAACTACGAGCAGTACTTC
-	TRBV7-9	TRBJ2-5	few	CASSSDRRQETQYF	TGTGCCAGCAGTTCTGACAGGCGCCAAGAGACCCAGTACTTC
-	TRBV7-8	TRBJ2-7	few	CASSLEVNPLNEQYF	TGTGCCAGCAGCTTAGAGGTTAACCCTCTGAACGAGCAGTACTTC
TRBD2	TRBV28	TRBJ2-7	-	CASSSGLAGVEQYF	TGTGCCAGCAGTTCCGGACTAGCGGGAGTCGAGCAGTACTTC
-	TRBV27	TRBJ2-1	many	CASSLSIGHNEQFF	TGTGCCAGCAGTTTATCGATCGGGCACAATGAGCAGTTCTTC
TRBD2	TRBV19	TRBJ2-5	-	CASSMPREGEETQYF	TGTGCCAGTAGTATGCCGCGGGAGGGTGAAGAGACCCAGTACTTC
TRBD1	TRBV7-7	TRBJ2-5	few	CASSERTGQETQYF	TGTGCCAGCAGCGAAAGGACAGGACAAGAGACCCAGTACTTC
TRBD2	TRBV2	TRBJ2-3	many	CASRSGLSGRASDTQYF	TGTGCCAGCAGGTCGGGATTGAGCGGGAGGGCATCAGATACGCAGTATTTT
TRBD2	TRBV7-6	TRBJ2-1	few	CASSTIAGSNEQFF	TGTGCCAGCAGCACAATAGCGGGGAGCAATGAGCAGTTCTTC
TRBD1	TRBV28	TRBJ1-6	few	CASLTRDREIGAYNSPLHF	TGTGCCAGCTTAACTCGGGACAGGGAAATTGGCGCCTATAATTCACCCCTCCACTTT
-	TRBV11-2	TRBJ1-3	many	CASSSDWAGNTIYF	TGTGCCAGCAGCTCTGATTGGGCTGGAAACACCATATATTTT
-	TRBV4-3	TRBJ2-7	-	CASSQGVDYEQYF	TGCGCCAGCAGCCAAGGGGTTGACTACGAGCAGTACTTC
TRBD2	TRBV7-2	TRBJ2-1	many	CASRTGLAVRSSYNEQFF	TGTGCCAGCCGGACGGGACTAGCGGTTAGAAGCTCCTACAATGAGCAGTTCTTC
-	TRBV4-1	TRBJ2-2	many	CASAPSAGELFF	TGCGCCAGCGCCCCTAGCGCCGGGGAGCTGTTTTTT
-	TRBV4-3	TRBJ2-2	few	CASSQVKGTGELFF	TGCGCCAGCAGCCAAGTGAAGGGGACCGGGGAGCTGTTTTTT
-	TRBV4-1	TRBJ2-3	few	CASSQEGLAITDTQYF	TGCGCCAGCAGCCAAGAAGGGCTAGCGATCACAGATACGCAGTATTTT
TRBD2	TRBV28	TRBJ2-1	-	CASSRGGFGYNEQFF	TGTGCCAGCTCCCGCGGGGGATTCGGCTACAATGAGCAGTTCTTC
-	TRBV29-1	TRBJ1-4	many	CSVAHQGSVEKLFF	TGCAGCGTTGCCCACCAGGGTAGTGTTGAAAAACTGTTTTTT
TRBD2	TRBV3-1	TRBJ2-1	few	CARSLELAGGNNEQFF	TGTGCCAGGAGTTTAGAATTAGCGGGAGGGAACAATGAGCAGTTCTTC
-	TRBV7-8	TRBJ2-3	few	CASSKEGLSDTQYF	TGTGCCAGCAGCAAGGAGGGGCTATCCGATACGCAGTATTTT
-	TRBV7-9	TRBJ2-3	-	CASSLARQGGDTQYF	TGTGCCAGCAGCTTAGCGCGTCAGGGGGGAGATACGCAGTATTTT
-	TRBV18	TRBJ2-1	few	CASSPRSKGQANEQFF	TGTGCCAGCTCACCTCGCTCTAAGGGTCAGGCGAATGAGCAGTTCTTC
-	TRBV11-2	TRBJ1-5	-	CASSPDHSHGSPQHF	TGTGCCAGCAGCCCTGATCACTCCCATGGGTCGCCCCAGCATTTT
-	TRBV6-1	TRBJ1-1	many	CASSEGVTEAFF	TGTGCCAGCAGTGAAGGTGTAACTGAAGCTTTCTTT
TRBD1	TRBV20-1	TRBJ1-5	-	CSAGAGTGTYQPQHF	TGCAGTGCTGGTGCCGGGACAGGGACGTATCAGCCCCAGCATTTT
-	TRBV19	TRBJ2-5	-	CASSIKETQYF	TGTGCCAGTAGTATCAAGGAGACCCAGTACTTC